The TCR beta chain under discussion was sequenced for a study of shared clonotypes between healthy human individuals. General study results and limits: Clonotypes not shared had lower generation probabilities than those common to all four donors. Estimated clonotype richness was generally higher in naive than memory subsets.

This clone was detected only once. Its antigen is not identified. CDR1 and CDR2 from the germline V gene are SQVTM and ANQGSEA. The CDR3 length is 13 residues. Deletions cut 4 bases from V and 2 bases from J, with 12 bases between. The repertoire was sequenced with immunoSEQ multiplex PCR; TCRdb's copy has only in-frame clones and lacks some. The sample holds over a million clones, roughly 96% seen once. The sample taken for sequencing was naive CD4+ T cells sorted from blood. Subset noted: CD45RA+ positively selected. The receptor was derived from a man aged 25-45 years in good health. The gene calls are TRBV29-1 and TRBJ2-7, with D tentatively TRBD1 (6 bases). Here the CDR3 DNA reads TGCAGCGTTGGAGGGGGTTGGGCCTACGAGCAGTACTTC. Translating gives CSVGGGWAYEQYF.